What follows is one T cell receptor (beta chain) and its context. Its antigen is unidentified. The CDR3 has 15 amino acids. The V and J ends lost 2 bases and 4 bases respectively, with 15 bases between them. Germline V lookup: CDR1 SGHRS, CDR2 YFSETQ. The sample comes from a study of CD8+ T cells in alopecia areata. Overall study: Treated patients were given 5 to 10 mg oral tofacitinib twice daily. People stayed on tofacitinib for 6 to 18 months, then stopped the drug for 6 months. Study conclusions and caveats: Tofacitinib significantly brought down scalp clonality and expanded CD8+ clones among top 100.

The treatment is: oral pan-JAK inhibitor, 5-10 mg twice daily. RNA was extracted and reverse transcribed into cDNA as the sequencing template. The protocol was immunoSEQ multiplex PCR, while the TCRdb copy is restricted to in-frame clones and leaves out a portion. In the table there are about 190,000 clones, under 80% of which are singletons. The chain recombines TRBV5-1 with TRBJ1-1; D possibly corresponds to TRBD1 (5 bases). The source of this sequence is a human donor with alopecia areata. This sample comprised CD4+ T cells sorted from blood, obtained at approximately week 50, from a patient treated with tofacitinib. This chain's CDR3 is CASSFGGVGGTEAFF. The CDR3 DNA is TGCGCCAGCAGCTTCGGAGGAGTTGGGGGCACTGAAGCTTTCTTT.